This TCR beta chain was profiled in a study of T cells in Graves' hyperthyroidism and ophthalmopathy. Background on the study: Blood from the periphery was taken at initial diagnosis, before any treatment.

There were TCR beta CDR3 regions amplified from RNA transcripts. In the first-round RT-PCR of the TCR CDR3, the HTBI primer set was used. TCRdb used MiXCR to reprocess the multiplex PCR reads, holding one entry per CDR3 protein. The data contain some 350,000 distinct CDR3 sequences, more than 20% of them singletons. CDR1 SGHNT and CDR2 YENEEA come from the germline V gene. V was trimmed by 1 base and J by 6 bases, leaving 13 bases between them. The CDR3 is 14 amino acids. In regard to this clonotype: What it binds is unknown.

When ophthalmopathy did not progress within 18 months, Graves' hyperthyroidism was considered stable. Study results and limitations: The model anticipated ophthalmopathy a median about six months pre-onset. Ophthalmopathy could be told apart from stable hyperthyroidism with a 13 V-J model.

This clonotype was sampled from a man aged 50 or older with Graves' hyperthyroidism. The rearrangement links TRBV11-3 to TRBJ2-7, with TRBD2 as a possible D gene (6 bases). Sequences were obtained from blood. CDR3 residues: CASSLAGDPLEQYF. For the CDR3, the DNA is TGTGCCAGCAGCTTAGCGGGAGACCCTCTCGAGCAGTACTTC.